This TCR beta chain was obtained from a study of T cell responses to AZD1222 COVID-19 vaccine (dated by TCRdb to the early 2020s). As for the study more broadly: TCR sequencing was performed for roughly 240 trial participants, of whom about 200 were given two doses of AZD1222 and approximately 26 were given two doses of MenACWY control vaccine. Trial participants were enrolled into age subgroups of 18-55, 56-69 and 70-plus years, which contained about 150, 28 and 57 TCR-sequenced participants, respectively.

The meaning of the sample's time point label: baseline before first vaccination. The treatment or condition label, read with the paper, signifies: meningococcal conjugate vaccine given as trial control. Samples from vaccinated people were obtained from the UK trials COV001 and COV002, which included a single-blind randomized controlled phase 2/3 trial of AZD1222 (ChAdOx1 nCoV-19) in healthy adults. For TCRbeta chain sequencing, PBMC samples from trial participants were taken at day 0 and at day 28 after the second dose. The paper as a whole reports these results and caveats: Participants were mostly white British, with more females than males. The authors suggested clonal diversity may have been underestimated. After two AZD1222 doses, both the breadth and the depth of spike-specific TCRs were significantly higher than at day 0 and than in MenACWY recipients. The 56-69-year group was small, and its depth increase did not reach significance, likely because of low power. Only six AZD1222 recipients were SARS-CoV-2 seropositive at baseline, limiting conclusions about previously exposed vaccinees. Because no samples from the day 14 peak response were available, repertoires could be characterized only after the peak T cell response. Vaccine-associated CD4 TCRs spanned the whole spike protein, with dominant responses in regions 160-218 and 743-854. Nearly half of unique spike-specific TCRs reportedly recognized epitopes outside regions mutated in the B.1.351 and B.1.1.7 variants.

The CDR3 regions of human TCRbeta chains were analyzed by immunosequencing. The published analysis was carried out like this. Repertoire TCRs were checked for matches against a reference library of SARS-CoV-2-specific TCRs that had been generated using the MIRA antigen-specificity platform. Breadth meant the fraction of unique TCRs that were SARS-CoV-2-associated, whereas depth meant the fraction of total T cells that were SARS-CoV-2-associated. Using the MIRA data, each spike-specific TCR was mapped to the spike region that the TCR reacts to and placed in a CD4 or CD8 class. Log10-transformed breadth and depth values were compared by one-way ANOVA with Sidak's multiple comparisons tests. TCRdb obtained this table from immuneACCESS and retained in-frame rearrangements with V and J assigned. These tables miss some clones; where compared with another copy, unresolved V genes account for less than half of the shortfall, and the remainder is unexplained. Clonal size and the V and J genes are those of that table, whereas D and trimming came from the DNA. The sample table shows over 150,000 clones, and 90% to 95% are seen once. Roughly 4.5% of the sample lies in the top ten.

On this clone itself: Its antigen has not been determined. Mismatch with germline at one junction end may stem from a read error.

The CDR3 covers 16 residues, taking in both the cysteine and the phenylalanine. Only the CDR3 DNA stays, 48 bases, in frame from base 1. CDR1 is given as MNHNS and CDR2 as SASEGT, both from the germline V gene. The material was peripheral blood, obtained on day 0 of MenACWY control vaccination. This receptor was identified in an adult in good health. The chain was built from TRBV6-1 and TRBJ2-6; the D gene identity is not certain. The CDR3 region reads CASREGRISGANVLTF. The DNA reads TGTGCCAGCAGAGAAGGACGGATCTCTGGGGCCAACGTCCTGACTTTC.